This T cell receptor beta chain was captured in a study of T cells in Graves' hyperthyroidism and ophthalmopathy. Amplified regions were TCR beta CDR3 sequences from RNA transcripts. The HTBI primer set was used in a first-round RT-PCR of the TCR CDR3. TCRdb itself ran the multiplex PCR reads through MiXCR, one entry per CDR3 protein. The table lists roughly 30,000 distinct CDR3 sequences, roughly 46% of them singletons. This clonotype was counted at least ten times. V lost 2 bases to trimming and J lost 3 bases, with 10 bases between them. Germline-derived CDR1 and CDR2 are MNHEY and SVGAGI. The CDR3 is made up of 14 amino acids.

The V and J genes are TRBV6-5 and TRBJ2-5; D possibly corresponds to TRBD2 (6 bases). The clonotype comes from a woman aged 25 to 39 with Graves' hyperthyroidism. Sequencing input: blood. The CDR3 DNA follows: TGTGCCAGCAGTTACACGGGAGCTAAAGAGACCCAGTACTTC. As protein: CASSYTGAKETQYF.